This T cell receptor (beta chain) stems from a study of cytomegalovirus exposure and HLA in healthy donors. The V gene lost 3 bases and the J gene lost 11 bases, with 17 bases spanning the gap. Germline CDR1 reads MDHEN; CDR2 reads SYDVKM. The CDR3 runs 14 residues. Study-wide points: In the 95 to 150 validation repertoires, a later analysis found that first-cohort TCR clusters tended to co-occur.

To note about this clone: Its antigen is currently unknown.

TCRdb's table, derived via immunoSEQ multiplex PCR, lists solely in-frame clones and lacks some. The repertoire holds 100,000 to 150,000 clones, with around 94% as singletons. The specimen sequenced was PBMCs. The origin of this receptor is a woman between 18 and 30 years old in good health and CMV-seronegative. This chain connects TRBV28 to TRBJ1-5; no firm D call. CDR3 amino acids: CASSFSLDPGAQHF. CDR3 DNA sequence: TGTGCCAGCAGTTTCTCTCTGGACCCCGGGGCCCAGCATTTT. The whole variable domain, filled in from reference TRBV28 and TRBJ1-5, reads DVKVTQSSRYLVKRTGEKVFLECVQDMDHENMFWYRQDPGLGLRLIYFSYDVKMKEKGDIPEGYSVSREKKERFSLILESASTNQTSMYLCASSFSLDPGAQHFGDGTRLSIL.